The 20 T cell receptor beta chains below were found in one sample sequenced in a study of T-cell memory formation after mild COVID-19. TCRdb re-analysed the 5' RACE reads in MiXCR, keeping a single row per CDR3 protein. This table has a few hundred thousand distinct CDR3 sequences, more than 20% appearing once. The material sequenced was PBMCs or a T cell subset sorted from them (not recorded which). These receptors were collected from a man between 18 and 35 years old who had mild COVID-19 (a few samples of this study predate the infection). Cell type and time point are not known.

The rearrangement links TRBV12-3 or TRBV12-4 to TRBJ1-5; D is ambiguous. V shed 2 bases and J shed 4 bases, with 9 bases lying between them. The CDR3 is 14 amino acids. CDR3: CASSLQSGNQPQHF. DNA for the CDR3: TGTGCCAGCAGTTTACAGAGTGGGAATCAGCCCCAGCATTTT.

A remark on this clonotype: Relative to the germline gene, one junction end is altered; a read error may explain this. The chain uses TRBV7-7 and TRBJ2-6; D gene unclear. Germline CDR1 is SSHAT and CDR2 is FNYEAQ (reference sequence). The CDR3 is 16 residues long. CDR3 residues: CASSHDRESGANVLTF. For the CDR3, the DNA is TGTGCTAGCAGCCACGACCGTGAATCTGGGGCCAACGTCCTGACTTTC.

This clonotype showed up many times. The chain has TRBV9 and TRBJ1-3, with D possibly being TRBD1 (6 bases). Germline assignment: CDR1 SGDLS and CDR2 YYNGEE. V was trimmed by 3 bases and J by 3 bases, leaving 19 bases between them. There are 17 residues in the CDR3. The CDR3 here is CASSEGGGRDIGNTIYF. As DNA, the CDR3 is TGTGCCAGCAGCGAAGGGGGGGGACGCGATATTGGAAACACCATATATTTT.

This clonotype was counted only a few times. The rearrangement joins TRBV12-3 or TRBV12-4 to TRBJ2-7; 10 positions agree with TRBD2. With 5 bases clipped from V and 0 bases from J, the junction kept 4 bases outside the gene matches. The CDR3 covers 15 residues. CDR3 nucleotide sequence: TGTGCCAGCAGTACCCTAGCGGGGGCCTCCTACGAGCAGTACTTC. Translation: CASSTLAGASYEQYF.

This clonotype occurred many times. The CDR3 DNA reads TGTGCCAGCAGCCCTAGCGGGGGGCCCTACGAGCAGTACTTC. Translated: CASSPSGGPYEQYF. The chain combines TRBV7-2 with TRBJ2-7; 11 bases fit TRBD2. This CDR3 has 14 amino acids. Unmatched junction bases numbered 2, after V lost 5 bases and J lost 2 bases. Germline V CDR1 and CDR2: SGHTA, FQGNSA.

V usage is TRBV5-1 and J usage is TRBJ2-7; possible D gene TRBD1, 6 bases. The V end lost 2 bases, the J end lost 0 bases, and 9 bases lay between the germline ends. The CDR3 length is 14 residues. The germline CDR1 and CDR2 sequences are SGHRS and YFSETQ. The DNA for the CDR3 is TGCGCCAGCAGCTTTGACAGGCTCTCCTACGAGCAGTACTTC. It translates to CASSFDRLSYEQYF.

This clonotype was seen more than once but under ten times. V and J are TRBV5-1 and TRBJ1-2; D is ambiguous. Trimming stripped 4 bases from V and 6 bases from J, with 7 bases between. In germline, CDR1 is SGHRS, CDR2 YFSETQ. This CDR3 has 11 amino acids. CDR3 in DNA: TGCGCCAGCAGCGAAGACAATGGCTACACCTTC. It yields the protein CASSEDNGYTF. Full variable domain (outside the CDR3, taken from reference TRBV5-1 and TRBJ1-2): KAGVTQTPRYLIKTRGQQVTLSCSPISGHRSVSWYQQTPGQGLQFLFEYFSETQRNKGNFPGRFSGRQFSNSRSEMNVSTLELGDSALYLCASSEDNGYTFGSGTRLTVV.

The J gene is TRBJ2-2, the V gene TRBV5-6; no firm D call. Trimming left V 1 base short and J 4 bases short, with 11 bases between. There are 15 residues in the CDR3. Looked up from germline, CDR1 is SGHDT and CDR2 is YYEEEE. This CDR3 reads CASSLPSPSTGELFF. CDR3 bases: TGTGCCAGCAGCTTGCCGTCCCCGAGCACCGGGGAGCTGTTTTTT.

The J gene is TRBJ2-5, the V gene TRBV7-9; the match to TRBD1 covers 7 bases. Trimming cost V 5 bases and J 2 bases; bases outside gene matches: 5. There are 14 residues in the CDR3. The germline V gene encodes CDR1 SEHNR and CDR2 FQNEAQ (reference sequence). This chain's CDR3 is CASSPRDSQETQYF. The CDR3, as DNA: TGTGCCAGCAGCCCCCGGGACAGTCAAGAGACCCAGTACTTC.

This clonotype was seen only a few times. The junction departs from the called germline gene at one end, perhaps through a read error. The J gene is TRBJ2-7, the V gene TRBV7-9; 10 bases align to TRBD1. Germline V gene sequence: CDR1 SEHNR, CDR2 FQNEAQ (reference sequence). The CDR3 consists of 19 residues. The CDR3: CASSLEGETGGSARYGQYF. The CDR3 DNA reads as TGTGCCAGCAGCTTAGAAGGCGAGACAGGGGGCTCTGCCCGCTACGGGCAGTACTTC.

The chain has TRBV25-1 and TRBJ2-4; D remains ambiguous. The CDR3 has 18 residues. V dropped 2 bases and J dropped 3 bases, with 20 bases sitting between them. The germline CDR1 and CDR2 sequences are MGHDK and SYGVNS. CDR3 DNA: TGTGCCAGCAGTGAACCCGGGTCGGGCTCGACGGTCAAAAACATTCAGTACTTC. Protein sequence: CASSEPGSGSTVKNIQYF.

This sequence joins TRBV12-3 or TRBV12-4 and TRBJ2-3; TRBD2 is a possible D gene (5 bases). CDR3 length equals 13 residues. V was shortened by 6 bases and J by 7 bases, with 14 bases between the two germline ends. The DNA of the CDR3 is TGTGCCAGCAGCCTCGGGGAATTTAATACGCAGTATTTT. The encoded protein is CASSLGEFNTQYF.

The gene calls are TRBV6-5 and TRBJ2-3; possibly TRBD2 for D (5 bases). The CDR3 sequence is 13 residues long. Trimming took 2 bases from V and 6 from J, leaving 9 bases between them. Germline V gene sequence: CDR1 MNHEY, CDR2 SVGAGI. The CDR3 DNA sequence: TGTGCCAGCAGTTACACCGGGGTCGATACGCAGTATTTT. It is translated as CASSYTGVDTQYF.

This chain links TRBV7-8 with TRBJ1-2; 10 nucleotides match TRBD1. Germline CDR1 reads SGHVS; CDR2 reads FQNEAQ. The CDR3 length is 16 residues. V lost 8 bases to trimming and J lost 4 bases; unmatched junction nucleotides: 13. The CDR3 protein is CASAKPGTGAFYGYTF. DNA of the CDR3: TGTGCCAGCGCGAAGCCAGGGACAGGGGCTTTCTATGGCTACACCTTC.

The table lists this clonotype with a few counts. The chain carries TRBV6-1 and TRBJ2-7; a weak D match, TRBD2 (5 bases). CDR3 size: 11 residues. The ends were cut back, 4 bases at V and 6 bases at J, with 7 bases in the middle. Looked up from germline, CDR1 is MNHNS and CDR2 is SASEGT. The CDR3 coding sequence is TGTGCCAGCAGTGCCCGGGGCGAGCAGTACTTC. Protein: CASSARGEQYF.

V is TRBV10-3 and J is TRBJ2-5; D ambiguous. The CDR3 length is 11 residues. The V gene's germline CDR1 is ENHRY and CDR2 SYGVKD. Trimming pared 3 bases from V and 8 bases from J, leaving 7 bases between. The CDR3 loop reads CAISETSTQYF. Written as DNA, the CDR3 is TGTGCCATCAGTGAAACCTCCACCCAGTACTTC.

This clonotype was counted ten times or more. The chain employs TRBV5-6 and TRBJ2-6; no definite D call. The CDR3 runs to 15 residues. The V and J ends lost 3 bases and 1 base respectively, with 8 bases between them. Germline assignment: CDR1 SGHDT and CDR2 YYEEEE. CDR3 sequence: CASSWVISGANVLTF. CDR3 coding DNA: TGTGCCAGCAGCTGGGTAATATCTGGGGCCAACGTCCTGACTTTC.

This rearrangement joins TRBV4-2 to TRBJ2-2, with D uncertain. CDR1 and CDR2 from the germline V gene are LGHNA and YNFKEQ. V was trimmed by 0 bases and J by 4 bases, leaving 3 bases between them. The length of the CDR3 is 13 residues. The CDR3 loop is CASSQDLTGELFF. DNA of the CDR3: TGTGCCAGCAGCCAAGATCTCACCGGGGAGCTGTTTTTT.

The chain links TRBV6-5 to TRBJ2-1; either TRBD1 or TRBD2 may supply D (5 bases each). V was clipped by 0 bases and J by 6 bases, with 9 bases between them. The CDR3 length is 14 residues. Looked up from germline, CDR1 is MNHEY and CDR2 is SVGAGI. CDR3 coding DNA: TGTGCCAGCAGTTACTCTGGGACGGCCAATGAGCAGTTCTTC. Residues: CASSYSGTANEQFF.

This clonotype was recorded a few times. The J gene is TRBJ2-2, the V gene TRBV25-1; TRBD1 matches 7 bases. CDR1 and CDR2 from the germline V gene are MGHDK and SYGVNS. This CDR3 spans 13 amino acids. With V trimmed by 5 bases and J by 6 bases, 3 bases remained unmatched. In nucleotides, the CDR3 is TGTGCCAGCAGTAAAACAGGGGCCGGGGAGCTGTTTTTT. Its translation: CASSKTGAGELFF.